Described below is a single T cell receptor beta chain sequence and its context. CDR3 length equals 15 residues. V was pared by 6 bases and J by 4 bases, with 10 bases of the junction left unmatched. Germline assignment: CDR1 MNHNS and CDR2 SASEGT. This entry is derived from a study of T cells after yellow fever vaccination. Study information: Fractions of low cell number were prepared using SMART-Seq v4 Ultra Low Input. General study findings and limits: Weaker, the secondary response had a peak occurring faster, on day 5 versus 15.

MiXCR, run by TCRdb on the 5' RACE reads, gives a single entry per CDR3 protein. The sample consists of about 96,000 distinct CDR3 sequences, under 9% of them appearing once. This rearrangement joins TRBV6-1 to TRBJ1-1; 8 bases align to TRBD1. This material consisted of CD8+ T cells not binding an NS4B(214-222) dextramer, sorted from PBMCs, taken roughly 14 days after the first yellow fever vaccination. The receptor was derived from a man in his late teens or twenties who received the YFV17D yellow fever vaccine. The CDR3 sequence is CASRPDRAESTEAFF. CDR3 DNA sequence: TGTGCCAGCAGACCGGACAGGGCTGAATCCACTGAAGCTTTCTTT.